This T cell receptor beta chain was sequenced for a study of chemoradiotherapy in HPV16-positive cancers. Study-wide results and caveats: Candidate HPV-specific clones and E7-related TCR motifs grew in tumor during treatment.

Regarding this clone: Its antigen remains unidentified.

TCRdb's table, derived via immunoSEQ multiplex PCR, lists solely in-frame clones and lacks some. In the table there are 9,500 or so clones, about 74% of which are singletons. The CDR3 runs 17 residues. CDR1 MGHRA and CDR2 YSYEKL come from the germline V gene. After removal of 1 base from V and 0 bases from J, the junction contained 3 bases not matched to a gene. Repertoires were sampled repeatedly during chemoradiotherapy. This rearrangement joins TRBV4-1 to TRBJ1-4; 9 bases map to TRBD1. Sample collection was performed from a patient who underwent chemoradiotherapy. The sequence came from a human donor with HPV-associated anogenital cancer. The CDR3 nucleotides read TGCGCCAGCAGCCAAGGGGACAGGGCAACAACTAATGAAAAACTGTTTTTT. Its translation: CASSQGDRATTNEKLFF.